Shown below are 22 T cell receptor beta chains from a single sample sequenced in a study of control samples from healthy donors and cancer patients. The table came from immunoSEQ multiplex PCR; TCRdb's copy has only in-frame clones and leaves some out. The repertoire holds some 100,000 clones, with around 90% as singletons. What was sequenced was blood. These receptors were collected from a man aged 25 to 45 in good health.

This clone was found many times. V and J are TRBV7-2 and TRBJ2-7; TRBD2 matches at 11 bases. V lost 5 bases to trimming and J lost 2 bases; unmatched junction nucleotides: 8. The CDR3 has 16 residues. The germline V gene encodes CDR1 SGHTA and CDR2 FQGNSA. The CDR3 sequence is CASSQTSGSLPYEQYF. The CDR3 region has the DNA TGTGCCAGCAGCCAAACTAGCGGGAGCCTTCCCTACGAGCAGTACTTC. The complete variable domain, with remaining parts taken from reference TRBV7-2 and TRBJ2-7, reads GAGVSQSPSNKVTEKGKDVELRCDPISGHTALYWYRQSLGQGLEFLIYFQGNSAPDKSGLPSDRFSAERTGGSVSTLTIQRTQQEDSAVYLCASSQTSGSLPYEQYFGPGTRLTVT.

The V and J genes are TRBV7-8 and TRBJ1-1; 7 bases map to TRBD1. The CDR3 is 15 amino acids. Germline V gene data show CDR1 as SGHVS and CDR2 as FQNEAQ. The trim removed 5 bases at V and 0 bases at J, leaving 6 bases unmatched. CDR3 bases: TGTGCCAGCAGCGACCGACAGGGTATGAACACTGAAGCTTTCTTT. It encodes CASSDRQGMNTEAFF.

The chain is built from TRBV7-9 and TRBJ2-3; D is tentatively TRBD1 or TRBD2 (6 bases each). Germline assignment: CDR1 SEHNR and CDR2 FQNEAQ (reference sequence). Trimming removed 5 bases at V and 2 bases at J, with 14 bases between. This CDR3 contains 15 residues. CDR3 region: CASSTTGRDTDTQYF. The CDR3 DNA is TGTGCCAGCAGCACCACAGGGCGGGACACAGATACGCAGTATTTT.

This clone was observed once. The J gene is TRBJ1-1, the V gene TRBV12-3 or TRBV12-4, with unresolved D. The length of the CDR3 is 12 residues. Trimming stripped 7 bases from V and 7 bases from J, with 13 bases between. The CDR3 region has the DNA TGTGCCAGCACCTTCACTGGGAATGAAGCTTTCTTT. This sequence encodes CASTFTGNEAFF.

This rearrangement joins TRBV29-1 to TRBJ2-7; TRBD2 is a possible D gene (5 bases). The CDR3 has 12 residues. Germline V CDR1 and CDR2: SQVTM, ANQGSEA. Deletions cut 4 bases from V and 5 bases from J, with 12 bases between. The CDR3 DNA reads TGCAGCGTTGTCGTCTCCGGGAACGAGCAGTACTTC. Its protein product is CSVVVSGNEQYF.

This clone occurred once. V usage is TRBV24-1 and J usage is TRBJ1-1, with D perhaps TRBD1 (6 bases). The length of the CDR3 is 13 residues. CDR1 is KGHDR and CDR2 is SFDVKD in the germline V gene. V dropped 9 bases and J dropped 5 bases, with 15 bases sitting between them. The CDR3 sequence: CATQTGTGTEAFF. The CDR3 bases are TGTGCCACCCAGACAGGTACGGGGACTGAAGCTTTCTTT.

This clone was found many times. V usage is TRBV7-2 and J usage is TRBJ2-1; 8 bases are a match to TRBD2. The CDR3 is 15 residues long. With 4 bases clipped from V and 0 bases from J, the junction kept 2 bases outside the gene matches. CDR1 is SGHTA and CDR2 is FQGNSA in the germline V gene. In nucleotides, the CDR3 is TGTGCCAGCAGCTACGGGACTAGCTCCTACAATGAGCAGTTCTTC. Its translation is CASSYGTSSYNEQFF.

The rearrangement links TRBV7-2 to TRBJ2-3, with D maybe TRBD2 (5 bases). Trimming took 0 bases from V and 6 from J, leaving 7 bases between them. CDR1 is SGHTA, CDR2 FQGNSA, per germline. CDR3 length: 13 residues. The DNA for the CDR3 is TGTGCCAGCAGCTTAGCGGACTTCGATACGCAGTATTTT. Its protein is CASSLADFDTQYF.

The rearrangement links TRBV15 to TRBJ1-4; D is undetermined. V lost 3 bases to trimming and J lost 6 bases, with 8 bases between them. This CDR3 is built from 13 residues. Germline-derived CDR1 and CDR2 are LNHNV and YYDKDF (reference sequence). The CDR3 sequence is CATSSSPDEKLFF. In nucleotides, the CDR3 is TGTGCCACCAGCAGTTCCCCGGATGAAAAACTGTTTTTT.

The chain carries TRBV4-3 and TRBJ2-7, with 9 bases that match TRBD2. Germline CDR1 LGHNA, CDR2 YSLEER. J lost 4 bases, V lost 0 bases, and 7 bases had no gene match. The CDR3 runs to 16 residues. For the CDR3, the DNA is TGCGCCAGCAGCCAAGAGACGGCGGGAGGGGGATACGAGCAGTACTTC. It codes for CASSQETAGGGYEQYF.

J is TRBJ2-1 and V is TRBV7-2, with 8 bases that match TRBD2. CDR3 size: 15 residues. V lost 5 bases and J lost 7; bases outside the gene matches: 10. CDR1 SGHTA and CDR2 FQGNSA come from the germline V gene. CDR3 nucleotide sequence: TGTGCCAGCAGCCTGGGACAAGCGGGAGTAAATGAGCAGTTCTTC. This gives the protein CASSLGQAGVNEQFF. Based on the CDR3 plus reference TRBV7-2 and TRBJ2-1, the full variable domain is GAGVSQSPSNKVTEKGKDVELRCDPISGHTALYWYRQSLGQGLEFLIYFQGNSAPDKSGLPSDRFSAERTGGSVSTLTIQRTQQEDSAVYLCASSLGQAGVNEQFFGPGTRLTVL.

The chain couples TRBV19 to TRBJ2-7, with D perhaps TRBD1 (5 bases). This CDR3 contains 16 residues. Germline V gene sequence: CDR1 LNHDA, CDR2 SQIVND (reference sequence). V lost 5 bases to trimming and J lost 2 bases, with 19 bases between them. DNA of the CDR3: TGTGCCAGTAGTTATGGCGACAAAGACAGTCCCTACGAGCAGTACTTC. As protein: CASSYGDKDSPYEQYF.

The rearrangement joins TRBV7-2 to TRBJ2-4, with D possibly being TRBD2 (5 bases). Between the trimmed V and J ends, which lost 1 base and 3 bases, there was a span of 13 bases. The CDR3 has 16 residues. Germline V gene sequence: CDR1 SGHTA, CDR2 FQGNSA. In DNA, the CDR3 is TGTGCCAGCAGCTTAGGTCCTTCAAGCGGCAAAAACATTCAGTACTTC. Translated, it gives CASSLGPSSGKNIQYF.

The chain joins TRBV11-2 to TRBJ2-1, with 12 bases aligning to TRBD2. Unmatched junction bases numbered 9, after V lost 6 bases and J lost 9 bases. The length of the CDR3 is 15 residues. The V gene's germline CDR1 is SGHAT and CDR2 FQNNGV. The CDR3 DNA sequence: TGTGCCAGCAGAGGGGCTAGCGGGAGGGCAGGTGAGCAGTTCTTC. This gives the protein CASRGASGRAGEQFF.

The chain couples TRBV4-2 to TRBJ2-5; D unclear. The CDR3 is 16 residues long. Germline CDR1 is LGHNA and CDR2 is YNFKEQ. The germline V and J ends were trimmed by 1 base and 0 bases, with 12 bases remaining between them. The DNA of the CDR3 is TGTGCCAGCAGCCAAGTTGCTGCGGAGTACCAAGAGACCCAGTACTTC. Encoded protein: CASSQVAAEYQETQYF.

The V and J genes are TRBV5-4 and TRBJ2-3; no clear D gene. The CDR3 has 13 residues. V was clipped by 0 bases and J by 4 bases, with 6 bases between them. CDR1 and CDR2 from the germline V gene are SGHNT and YYREEE (reference sequence). CDR3 DNA sequence: TGTGCCAGCAGCTTGGTCGGACCAGATACGCAGTATTTT. Residues: CASSLVGPDTQYF.

V usage is TRBV3-1 (or the pseudogene TRBV3-2) and J usage is TRBJ2-7; 9 nucleotides agree with TRBD2. Germline values: CDR1 LGHDT, CDR2 YNNKEL (reference sequence). V shed 1 base, J shed 7 bases, and the junction held 8 bases outside the gene matches. This CDR3 has 15 amino acids. CDR3 sequence reads: CASSQVASGTEEQYF. CDR3 sequence (DNA): TGTGCCAGCAGCCAAGTAGCTAGCGGGACGGAAGAGCAGTACTTC.

The genes are TRBV7-2 and TRBJ1-2; D remains ambiguous. The CDR3 has 13 residues. V was cut by 1 base and J by 2 bases, with 5 bases left in between. Germline-derived CDR1 and CDR2 are SGHTA and FQGNSA. The CDR3 coding sequence is TGTGCCAGCAGCTTAGACCTGAACTATGGCTACACCTTC. As protein: CASSLDLNYGYTF.

This rearrangement joins TRBV14 to TRBJ1-1, with TRBD1 matching over 8 bases. Germline CDR1 and CDR2: SGHDN and FVKESK. The CDR3 has 18 residues. Germline trimming cut 4 bases from V and 0 bases from J; bases unmatched to any gene: 13. In nucleotides, the CDR3 is TGTGCCAGCAGCCCGATCGCAAGGGACAGGAGGATGAACACTGAAGCTTTCTTT. Its translation is CASSPIARDRRMNTEAFF.

The rearrangement uses TRBV5-6 and TRBJ1-1; TRBD1 aligns across 8 bases. This CDR3 contains 17 residues. The germline CDR1 and CDR2 sequences are SGHDT and YYEEEE. Germline trimming cut 2 bases from V and 1 base from J; bases unmatched to any gene: 10. CDR3 amino acids: CASSFLLRGTGNTEAFF. As DNA, the CDR3 is TGTGCCAGCAGCTTTCTTCTACGGGGGACAGGGAACACTGAAGCTTTCTTT.

V usage is TRBV28 and J usage is TRBJ2-3; a possible D gene is TRBD2 (5 bases). The CDR3 is made up of 16 amino acids. The V end was cut by 3 bases, the J end by 0 bases, with 13 bases between. CDR1 MDHEN and CDR2 SYDVKM come from the germline V gene. CDR3 nucleotides: TGTGCCAGCAGTTTTCGAACCGGGATCAGCACAGATACGCAGTATTTT. Amino acids: CASSFRTGISTDTQYF.

A remark on this clone: The junction differs from germline at one of its ends, possibly a read error. The rearrangement links TRBV28 to TRBJ2-1; 12 bases map to TRBD2. The CDR3 has 17 amino acids. Per the germline V gene, CDR1 is MDHEN and CDR2 is SYDVKM. The CDR3 sequence: CASSSDSTSGSYHEQFF. CDR3 DNA: TGTGCCAGCAGTTCAGATTCGACTAGCGGGAGCTACCATGAGCAGTTCTTC.